The following is a T cell receptor beta chain sequence with its context. Its antigen is still unknown. The source of the sample is a study of Ad26.COV2.S vaccination and SARS-CoV-2 variants. Study background: Enrollment placed the donor in the COV1001 Ad26.COV2.S trial arm.

Study-wide results and limits: For non-spike TCRs, breadth in vaccine recipients resembled that in placebo recipients. Among vaccine recipients, spike-specific TCR breadth exceeded that of placebo recipients.

Treatment defined: approximately 18 received Ad26.COV2.S at low or high dose, single or two shots; a few received placebo; per-sample allocation not given. Specimens were obtained on day 63 following the first vaccine or placebo injection. Wuhan-strain SARS-CoV-2 spike was expressed by the Ad26 vector that made up the vaccine. Generated by immunoSEQ multiplex PCR, the TCRdb table keeps only in-frame clones and is missing some. The profile shows about 680,000 clones, more than 80% of them singletons. Losses at the gene ends were 1 base for V and 8 bases for J; bases not matched to a gene: 9. CDR1 and CDR2 (germline): SGHDN, FVKESK. The CDR3 consists of 16 residues.

This TCR derives from a person aged 18-65 years who received the Ad26.COV2.S COVID-19 vaccine or a placebo. V is TRBV14 and J is TRBJ2-1; TRBD2 matches 9 bases. Sample: peripheral blood, taken in a trial of Ad26.COV2.S vaccine versus placebo. DNA for the CDR3: TGTGCCAGCAGCCAAGTTTGGCGGGGGGGCTTTTATGAGCAGTTCTTC. As protein: CASSQVWRGGFYEQFF.